This T cell receptor beta chain stems from a study of blood T cell repertoires in COVID-19. V shed 1 base and J shed 1 base, with 7 bases lying between them. The CDR3 contains 14 residues. The germline V gene encodes CDR1 GTSNPN and CDR2 SVGIG (reference sequence). Authors' methods: Using reference gene primer amplification, nucleated cell counts were estimated. Assay used: immunoSEQ multiplex PCR; TCRdb lists only in-frame clones, some missing. V and J calls and clone size are given by that table; D and trimming were obtained from the DNA. The profile shows fewer than 90,000 clones, roughly nine tenths of them singletons.

The sample taken for sequencing was peripheral blood. The chain has TRBV30 and TRBJ1-4; D unresolved. The clonotype comes from a male donor with acute or convalescent COVID-19. The CDR3 reads CAWSGRETNEKLFF. The DNA of the CDR3 is TGTGCCTGGAGTGGGAGGGAAACTAATGAAAAACTGTTTTTT.